This T cell receptor beta chain was identified during a study of Ad26.COV2.S vaccination and SARS-CoV-2 variants. The germline CDR1 and CDR2 sequences are LNHDA and SQIVND (reference sequence). This CDR3 spans 13 amino acids. V was clipped by 4 bases and J by 8 bases; unmatched bases: 6. Using immunoSEQ multiplex PCR, the repertoire was profiled, and TCRdb retains in-frame clones only, with some absent. The sample shows about 440,000 clones, roughly 91% of them seen only once. Treatment noted: around 19 received Ad26.COV2.S at low or high dose, single or two shots; 5 received placebo; per-sample allocation not given. Following the first vaccine or placebo injection, samples were taken on day 63.

The source material was peripheral blood, sampled in a trial of Ad26.COV2.S vaccine versus placebo. The origin of this receptor is a person between 18 and 60 years old who received the Ad26.COV2.S COVID-19 vaccine or a placebo. The rearrangement links TRBV19 to TRBJ2-7; 9 bases fit TRBD1. CDR3: CASSNRDREKQYF. The CDR3, as DNA: TGTGCCAGTAGTAACCGGGACAGGGAGAAGCAGTACTTC.